What follows are 23 T cell receptor beta chains derived from one specimen sequenced in a study of shared clonotypes between healthy human individuals. Profiled with immunoSEQ multiplex PCR; TCRdb holds only in-frame clones, not every one. The sample consists of roughly 1 million clones, about 77% of them appearing once. Specimen: memory CD4+ T cells sorted from blood. The subset was: CD45RA-negative fraction. Receptors were obtained from a young man in good health.

The chain joins TRBV11-3 to TRBJ2-7; 8 bases line up with TRBD2. CDR1 is SGHNT and CDR2 is YENEEA in the germline V gene. This CDR3 has 13 amino acids. Losses at the gene ends were 3 bases for V and 5 bases for J; bases not matched to a gene: 3. This CDR3 reads CASSLGGGNEQYF. The CDR3 DNA sequence: TGTGCCAGCAGCTTGGGCGGGGGGAACGAGCAGTACTTC.

Details on this clone: A much bigger clone sits one base away, suggesting this may be a read error. V is TRBV6-6 and J is TRBJ2-7; TRBD1 aligns across 11 bases. After removal of 6 bases from V and 2 bases from J, the junction contained 3 bases not matched to a gene. This CDR3 is built from 14 residues. Per the germline V gene, CDR1 is MNHNY and CDR2 is SVGAGI (reference sequence). CDR3 nucleotides: TGTGCCAGCAGCCAGGGACAGGGGGCCTACGAGCAGTACTTC. Amino acids: CASSQGQGAYEQYF.

This chain uses TRBV6-5 with TRBJ1-1, with TRBD1 matching 8 bases. V shed 5 bases, J shed 1 base, and the junction held 6 bases outside the gene matches. The CDR3 totals 15 residues. The germline V gene encodes CDR1 MNHEY and CDR2 SVGAGI. In DNA form, the CDR3 reads TGTGCCAGCAGTCGACAGGGGAGCCCGAACACTGAAGCTTTCTTT. It is translated as CASSRQGSPNTEAFF.

V is TRBV5-4 and J is TRBJ1-6; perhaps TRBD1 as D (5 bases). The CDR3 covers 15 residues. V gave up 3 bases and J gave up 5 bases, with 12 bases separating them. CDR1 is SGHNT and CDR2 is YYREEE in the germline V gene (reference sequence). In DNA, the CDR3 is TGTGCCAGCAGCTGGGGGGGACGGGATAATTCACCCCTCCACTTT. Amino acid sequence: CASSWGGRDNSPLHF. The full variable domain, completed using reference TRBV5-4 and TRBJ1-6, is ETGVTQSPTHLIKTRGQQVTLRCSSQSGHNTVSWYQQALGQGPQFIFQYYREEENGRGNFPPRFSGLQFPNYSSELNVNALELDDSALYLCASSWGGRDNSPLHFGNGTRLTVT.

As concerns this clone: A much larger clonotype is one base distant, so this may be a read error. Other DNA sequences in the same sample also yield this CDR3. The rearrangement links TRBV7-2 to TRBJ1-1, with 8 bases lining up with TRBD1. Germline CDR1 reads SGHTA; CDR2 reads FQGNSA. The CDR3 runs 12 residues. V lost 3 bases and J lost 7; bases outside the gene matches: 1. DNA of the CDR3: TGTGCCAGCAGCTTCGGACAGGGTGAAGCTTTCTTT. Protein sequence: CASSFGQGEAFF.

This chain uses TRBV7-9 with TRBJ1-6; D perhaps matches TRBD1 (5 bases). CDR1 and CDR2 (germline): SEHNR, FQNEAQ (reference sequence). This CDR3 is built from 14 residues. V dropped 5 bases and J dropped 8 bases, with 13 bases sitting between them. CDR3 residues: CASSPGRGDSPLHF. The CDR3 DNA sequence: TGTGCCAGCAGCCCAGGAAGGGGTGATTCACCCCTCCACTTT.

The V and J genes are TRBV5-1 and TRBJ1-3; 8 bases are a match to TRBD1. Germline assignment: CDR1 SGHRS and CDR2 YFSETQ. The V gene end was trimmed by 6 bases and the J gene end by 2 bases; junction bases not matched to a gene: 4. The CDR3 sequence is 14 residues long. CDR3 sequence: CASNPGGTGNTIYF. The CDR3 DNA sequence: TGCGCCAGCAACCCAGGGGGCACTGGAAACACCATATATTTT. The full variable domain, completed using reference TRBV5-1 and TRBJ1-3, is KAGVTQTPRYLIKTRGQQVTLSCSPISGHRSVSWYQQTPGQGLQFLFEYFSETQRNKGNFPGRFSGRQFSNSRSEMNVSTLELGDSALYLCASNPGGTGNTIYFGEGSWLTVV.

With respect to this clone: The same CDR3 can be traced to other DNA sequences in this sample. The genes are TRBV5-4 and TRBJ2-3; D unclear. The CDR3 is 12 residues long. The V end lost 4 bases, the J end lost 2 bases, and 5 bases lay between the germline ends. From germline, CDR1 is SGHNT and CDR2 YYREEE (reference sequence). The CDR3 region has the DNA TGTGCCAGCAGCCTATCCACAGATACGCAGTATTTT. It encodes CASSLSTDTQYF.

The CDR3 coding sequence is TGCGCCAGCAGTCGGGGGGCTCGAGAGACCCAGTACTTC. Translated, it gives CASSRGARETQYF. V gene TRBV10-2 combines with J gene TRBJ2-5; tentatively, D is TRBD2 (7 bases). V gave up 5 bases and J gave up 4 bases, with 11 bases separating them. The CDR3 has 13 amino acids. Per germline, CDR1 WSHSY and CDR2 SAAADI.

The V and J genes are TRBV7-2 and TRBJ2-1, with D maybe TRBD1 (5 bases). V lost 4 bases and J 4 bases, leaving 8 bases between the germline ends. CDR1 SGHTA and CDR2 FQGNSA come from the germline V gene. The CDR3 consists of 13 residues. CDR3 DNA: TGTGCCAGCAGCTCAGGGCTATACAATGAGCAGTTCTTC. Translated: CASSSGLYNEQFF.

The chain has TRBV30 and TRBJ2-1, with 12 bases lining up with TRBD1. V was pared by 0 bases and J by 5 bases, with 2 bases of the junction left unmatched. The germline CDR1 and CDR2 sequences are GTSNPN and SVGIG (reference sequence). The CDR3 loop spans 15 amino acids. As DNA, the CDR3 is TGTGCCTGGAGTGTTGGGACAGGGGGCCACAATGAGCAGTTCTTC. This translates into CAWSVGTGGHNEQFF.

Only a few counts were recorded for this clone. The chain has TRBV30 and TRBJ1-1; TRBD1 matches 12 bases. The V segment lost 8 bases and the J segment 5 bases; nucleotides outside the gene matches: 3. This CDR3 spans 12 amino acids. The germline gives CDR1 GTSNPN, CDR2 SVGIG (reference sequence). The CDR3 is CAGTGGKTEAFF. The CDR3 nucleotides read TGTGCCGGGACAGGGGGCAAAACTGAAGCTTTCTTT.

This chain connects TRBV6-1 to TRBJ2-4, with D possibly being TRBD2 (6 bases). CDR1 MNHNS and CDR2 SASEGT come from the germline V gene. V was shortened by 6 bases and J by 4 bases, with 10 bases between the two germline ends. The length of the CDR3 is 13 residues. The CDR3 nucleotides read TGTGCCAGCAGAACACTAGCAAAAAACATTCAGTACTTC. This gives the protein CASRTLAKNIQYF.

J is TRBJ2-5 and V is TRBV7-2, with a tentative D call TRBD2 (5 bases). Looked up from germline, CDR1 is SGHTA and CDR2 is FQGNSA. The V end lost 5 bases, the J end lost 6 bases, and 16 bases lay between the germline ends. This CDR3 is 14 amino acids long. Written as DNA, the CDR3 is TGTGCCAGCAGCCCACTAGACGCCGTCCAGACCCAGTACTTC. This sequence encodes CASSPLDAVQTQYF.

The chain employs TRBV10-3 and TRBJ1-4, with 9 bases fitting TRBD1. Per germline, CDR1 ENHRY and CDR2 SYGVKD. V gave up 4 bases and J gave up 8 bases; unmatched junction bases: 8. The CDR3 runs 15 residues. CDR3 sequence reads: CAISGGQGSEEKLFF. As DNA, the CDR3 is TGTGCCATCAGTGGAGGACAGGGGAGTGAGGAAAAACTGTTTTTT.

With respect to this clone: Other DNA sequences in this specimen translate into the identical CDR3. The rearrangement links TRBV7-9 to TRBJ1-3, with D possibly matching TRBD1 (5 bases). This CDR3 is built from 14 residues. Germline V lookup: CDR1 SEHNR, CDR2 FQNEAQ (reference sequence). Trimming left V 4 bases short and J 3 bases short, with 10 bases between. The CDR3 bases are TGTGCCAGCAGCTCCAGGGTGGGTGGAAACACCATATATTTT. This encodes CASSSRVGGNTIYF.

This chain joins TRBV11-2 and TRBJ2-2; 10 bases map to TRBD2. With V trimmed by 6 bases and J by 10 bases, 8 bases remained unmatched. Germline V lookup: CDR1 SGHAT, CDR2 FQNNGV. There are 14 residues in the CDR3. CDR3 sequence reads: CASRRLAGFVELFF. The CDR3 nucleotides read TGTGCCAGCAGGCGACTAGCGGGCTTCGTGGAGCTGTTTTTT.

V usage is TRBV2 and J usage is TRBJ2-5; D may be TRBD1 (7 bases). The ends were cut back, 6 bases at V and 4 bases at J, with 12 bases in the middle. Germline CDR1 and CDR2: SNHLY and FYNNEI. This CDR3 has 13 amino acids. The CDR3 DNA follows: TGTGCCAGCAGAGCAGGGGGAGGAGAGACCCAGTACTTC. Translating gives CASRAGGGETQYF.

This clone was seen at least ten times. The sample has other DNA sequences that encode this CDR3 too. The chain has TRBV6-5 and TRBJ1-1, with D tentatively TRBD1 (6 bases). CDR3 length: 12 amino acids. Germline V gene lookup returns CDR1 MNHEY and CDR2 SVGAGI. Deletions cut 4 bases from V and 8 bases from J, with 11 bases between. The CDR3 nucleotides read TGTGCCAGCAGTTTCAGGGGTAGAGAAGCTTTCTTT. Amino acids: CASSFRGREAFF.

The V and J genes are TRBV5-1 and TRBJ2-3, with D possibly TRBD1 on 5 matching bases. V was clipped by 4 bases and J by 0 bases, with 21 bases between them. CDR3 length equals 18 residues. CDR1 SGHRS and CDR2 YFSETQ come from the germline V gene. Here the CDR3 DNA reads TGCGCCAGCAGCCCAACAAAGGGGCAAATCCCGAGCACAGATACGCAGTATTTT. Amino acids: CASSPTKGQIPSTDTQYF.

The V and J genes are TRBV7-2 and TRBJ1-5; D perhaps matches TRBD1 (6 bases). Germline-derived CDR1 and CDR2 are SGHTA and FQGNSA. The CDR3 is made up of 14 amino acids. The germline V and J ends were trimmed by 2 bases and 3 bases, with 8 bases remaining between them. The CDR3 DNA follows: TGTGCCAGCAGCTTAAACAGGGTCAATCAGCCCCAGCATTTT. It encodes CASSLNRVNQPQHF.

This rearrangement joins TRBV18 to TRBJ2-1; the D gene is possibly TRBD1 (6 bases). The germline V gene encodes CDR1 KGHSH and CDR2 LQKENI. V was cut by 3 bases and J by 6 bases, with 9 bases left in between. This CDR3 is built from 13 residues. CDR3 sequence: CASSPPTGNEQFF. The CDR3 DNA reads as TGTGCCAGCTCACCGCCGACAGGCAATGAGCAGTTCTTC.

This clone showed up just a few times. This chain uses TRBV6-1 with TRBJ2-7; D gene ambiguous. This CDR3 region has 14 residues. Trimming cost V 1 base and J 5 bases, with 12 bases left between them. Germline loops: CDR1 MNHNS, CDR2 SASEGT. DNA of the CDR3: TGTGCCAGCAGTGAAGGGCCAAAGGTCCACGAGCAGTACTTC. It codes for CASSEGPKVHEQYF.